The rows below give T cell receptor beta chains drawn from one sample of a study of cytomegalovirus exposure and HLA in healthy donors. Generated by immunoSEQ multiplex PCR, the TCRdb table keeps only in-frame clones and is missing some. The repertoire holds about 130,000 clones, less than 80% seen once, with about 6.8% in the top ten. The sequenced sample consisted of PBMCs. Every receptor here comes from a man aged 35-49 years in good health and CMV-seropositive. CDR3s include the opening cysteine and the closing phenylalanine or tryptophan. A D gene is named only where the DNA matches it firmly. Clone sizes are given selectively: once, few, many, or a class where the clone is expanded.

cdr3_nt: TGTGCCAGCAGCTTACCACAGGGGGCGGGGGGCTACACCTTC
cdr3_aa: CASSLPQGAGGYTF
v_call: TRBV11-2
clone_size: NA
j_call: TRBJ1-2
cdr3_length: 14
d_call: TRBD1

cdr3_nt: TGTGCCAGCAGCTCGATAGCGGGTACAAACACCGGGGAGCTGTTTTTT
cdr3_aa: CASSSIAGTNTGELFF
v_call: TRBV11-3
clone_size: NA
j_call: TRBJ2-2
cdr3_length: 16
d_call: TRBD2

cdr3_nt: TGCGCCAGCCATCCTAGCGGCTCCTACAATGAGCAGTTCTTC
cdr3_aa: CASHPSGSYNEQFF
v_call: TRBV10-2
clone_size: NA
j_call: TRBJ2-1
cdr3_length: 14
d_call: TRBD2

cdr3_nt: TGCGCCAGCAGCTGGACAGGGGGCGGATTGGATGGCTACACCTTC
cdr3_aa: CASSWTGGGLDGYTF
v_call: TRBV5-1
clone_size: few
j_call: TRBJ1-2
cdr3_length: 15
d_call: TRBD1

cdr3_nt: TGTGCCAGCTCACCACCGGTGCGGGAAAAACTGTTTTTT
cdr3_aa: CASSPPVREKLFF
v_call: TRBV18
clone_size: once
j_call: TRBJ1-4
cdr3_length: 13
d_call: NA

cdr3_nt: TGTGCCAGTAGTATTAGGGGGACAGGGGCTCCCTCTGGGGCCAACGTCCTGACTTTC
cdr3_aa: CASSIRGTGAPSGANVLTF
v_call: TRBV19
clone_size: NA
j_call: TRBJ2-6
cdr3_length: 19
d_call: TRBD1

cdr3_nt: TGTGCCAGCAGCTTAGAAGTCGGCGGGTACGAGCAGTACTTC
cdr3_aa: CASSLEVGGYEQYF
v_call: TRBV11-2
clone_size: NA
j_call: TRBJ2-7
cdr3_length: 14
d_call: NA

cdr3_nt: TGTGCCAGCAGCGGCGGGACTACGTGGAGCTCCTACAATGAGCAGTTCTTC
cdr3_aa: CASSGGTTWSSYNEQFF
v_call: TRBV5-6
clone_size: NA
j_call: TRBJ2-1
cdr3_length: 17
d_call: TRBD2

cdr3_nt: TGCGCCAGCAGCTGGGGACAGTTCTATGGCTACACCTTC
cdr3_aa: CASSWGQFYGYTF
v_call: TRBV5-1
clone_size: NA
j_call: TRBJ1-2
cdr3_length: 13
d_call: TRBD1

cdr3_nt: TGTGCCAGCAGCCACAAACCGGGACAGCACCAAGAGACCCAGTACTTC
cdr3_aa: CASSHKPGQHQETQYF
v_call: TRBV14
clone_size: NA
j_call: TRBJ2-5
cdr3_length: 16
d_call: TRBD1

cdr3_nt: TGTGCCAGCAGTGGGCAGTCCACAGATACGCAGTATTTT
cdr3_aa: CASSGQSTDTQYF
v_call: TRBV2
clone_size: NA
j_call: TRBJ2-3
cdr3_length: 13
d_call: NA

cdr3_nt: TGTGCCAGCAGCTTATTGCGAGATACGCAGTATTTT
cdr3_aa: CASSLLRDTQYF
v_call: TRBV7-6
clone_size: NA
j_call: TRBJ2-3
cdr3_length: 12
d_call: NA

cdr3_nt: TGTGCCACCAGCAGAGACCAGGGAAGGCCCCAGCATTTT
cdr3_aa: CATSRDQGRPQHF
v_call: TRBV15
clone_size: NA
j_call: TRBJ1-5
cdr3_length: 13
d_call: NA

cdr3_nt: TGTGCCAGTAGTCCCCCCAGGGCAGGGACATCAACTAATGAAAAACTGTTTTTT
cdr3_aa: CASSPPRAGTSTNEKLFF
v_call: TRBV19
clone_size: NA
j_call: TRBJ1-4
cdr3_length: 18
d_call: NA

cdr3_nt: TGTGCCAGTAGTATACAGGCACATATGAACACTGAAGCTTTCTTT
cdr3_aa: CASSIQAHMNTEAFF
v_call: TRBV19
clone_size: once
j_call: TRBJ1-1
cdr3_length: 15
d_call: NA

cdr3_nt: TGTGCCAGCAATGCGCCTAACTACGAGCAGTACTTC
cdr3_aa: CASNAPNYEQYF
v_call: TRBV7-9
clone_size: NA
j_call: TRBJ2-7
cdr3_length: 12
d_call: NA

cdr3_nt: TGTGCCAGCAGCTTTGGCAGGGGGCCGTACGAGCAGTACTTC
cdr3_aa: CASSFGRGPYEQYF
v_call: TRBV11-2
clone_size: NA
j_call: TRBJ2-7
cdr3_length: 14
d_call: TRBD1

cdr3_nt: TGTGCCAGCAGTGAGTTGGCTAGCACAGATACGCAGTATTTT
cdr3_aa: CASSELASTDTQYF
v_call: TRBV6-4
clone_size: few
j_call: TRBJ2-3
cdr3_length: 14
d_call: NA

cdr3_nt: TGTGCCAGCAGCTTGTTGAGGACCTTAGGGGCAGATACGCAGTATTTT
cdr3_aa: CASSLLRTLGADTQYF
v_call: TRBV5-6
clone_size: NA
j_call: TRBJ2-3
cdr3_length: 16
d_call: NA

cdr3_nt: TGTGCCAGCAGCTTCGGGACTACCTCCTACGAGCAGTACTTC
cdr3_aa: CASSFGTTSYEQYF
v_call: TRBV11-3
clone_size: NA
j_call: TRBJ2-7
cdr3_length: 14
d_call: TRBD2

cdr3_nt: TGTGCCAGTAGTATAGAAACCAGGTTTGGCGGCTACACCTTC
cdr3_aa: CASSIETRFGGYTF
v_call: TRBV19
clone_size: NA
j_call: TRBJ1-2
cdr3_length: 14
d_call: NA

cdr3_nt: TGTGCCAGCAGCCCGAACCCCAGGGGGCAAGAGACCCAGTACTTC
cdr3_aa: CASSPNPRGQETQYF
v_call: TRBV7-2
clone_size: NA
j_call: TRBJ2-5
cdr3_length: 15
d_call: TRBD1

cdr3_nt: TGTGCCAGCAGCTGGGGTTCCCAGGGTGTGATCTCTGGAAACACCATATATTTT
cdr3_aa: CASSWGSQGVISGNTIYF
v_call: TRBV5-4
clone_size: few
j_call: TRBJ1-3
cdr3_length: 18
d_call: NA

cdr3_nt: TGTGCCAGCAGTTACGGCGGGAGGGCCGGGGATACGCAGTATTTT
cdr3_aa: CASSYGGRAGDTQYF
v_call: TRBV6-5
clone_size: few
j_call: TRBJ2-3
cdr3_length: 15
d_call: TRBD2

cdr3_nt: TGTGCCAGCAGTAGTACAGGGTTGTACGAGCAGTACTTC
cdr3_aa: CASSSTGLYEQYF
v_call: TRBV6-1
clone_size: NA
j_call: TRBJ2-7
cdr3_length: 13
d_call: NA

cdr3_nt: TGTGCCAGCAGCTCCCGACTTAACCAAGAGACCCAGTACTTC
cdr3_aa: CASSSRLNQETQYF
v_call: TRBV11-2
clone_size: NA
j_call: TRBJ2-5
cdr3_length: 14
d_call: NA

cdr3_nt: TGTGCCAGTAGCCCACGCAGGACAGGTGCTTCCAATGAGCAGTTCTTC
cdr3_aa: CASSPRRTGASNEQFF
v_call: TRBV19
clone_size: NA
j_call: TRBJ2-1
cdr3_length: 16
d_call: TRBD1

cdr3_nt: TGCGCCAGCAGCTTGTACGGCGGGAGTGGCGGGGAGCTGTTTTTT
cdr3_aa: CASSLYGGSGGELFF
v_call: TRBV5-1
clone_size: NA
j_call: TRBJ2-2
cdr3_length: 15
d_call: TRBD2

cdr3_nt: TGTGCCAGCAGCTTGTCCGCGGTCGCCTACGAGCAGTACTTC
cdr3_aa: CASSLSAVAYEQYF
v_call: TRBV5-6
clone_size: once
j_call: TRBJ2-7
cdr3_length: 14
d_call: NA

cdr3_nt: TGTGCCAGCAAGACGACAATAGAATGGAATGAGCAGTTCTTC
cdr3_aa: CASKTTIEWNEQFF
v_call: TRBV5-8
clone_size: NA
j_call: TRBJ2-1
cdr3_length: 14
d_call: NA

cdr3_nt: TGTGCCAGCAGTGACTCAGCGGGAGGGCCCAATGAGCAGTTCTTC
cdr3_aa: CASSDSAGGPNEQFF
v_call: TRBV6-5
clone_size: NA
j_call: TRBJ2-1
cdr3_length: 15
d_call: TRBD2

cdr3_nt: TGCGCCAGCAGCTTGGGGGACATCCAGCCCAGCCAAGATGGCTACACCTTC
cdr3_aa: CASSLGDIQPSQDGYTF
v_call: TRBV5-1
clone_size: NA
j_call: TRBJ1-2
cdr3_length: 17
d_call: NA

cdr3_nt: TGTGCCAGCAGGAAGGGACTAGCGGGATGGGAGCAGTACTTC
cdr3_aa: CASRKGLAGWEQYF
v_call: TRBV6-5
clone_size: NA
j_call: TRBJ2-7
cdr3_length: 14
d_call: TRBD2

cdr3_nt: TGTGCCAGCAGTTTTCCTCAGGGGGCGCGGACTGAAGCTTTCTTT
cdr3_aa: CASSFPQGARTEAFF
v_call: TRBV28
clone_size: NA
j_call: TRBJ1-1
cdr3_length: 15
d_call: TRBD1

cdr3_nt: TGTGCCAGCAGCTTAGCCCAGCGGGCCTACAATGAGCAGTTCTTC
cdr3_aa: CASSLAQRAYNEQFF
v_call: TRBV7-8
clone_size: NA
j_call: TRBJ2-1
cdr3_length: 15
d_call: NA

cdr3_nt: TGCGCCAGCAGCACCCTACAGGTTTCGAACACTGAAGCTTTCTTT
cdr3_aa: CASSTLQVSNTEAFF
v_call: TRBV5-1
clone_size: NA
j_call: TRBJ1-1
cdr3_length: 15
d_call: NA

cdr3_nt: TGTGCCAGCAACAAACCAAGGGGACAGGGGATCCACGAGCAGTACTTC
cdr3_aa: CASNKPRGQGIHEQYF
v_call: TRBV5-8
clone_size: NA
j_call: TRBJ2-7
cdr3_length: 16
d_call: TRBD1

cdr3_nt: TGTGCCAGCAGTTCGGACAGGGGTGAGACTAATGAAAAACTGTTTTTT
cdr3_aa: CASSSDRGETNEKLFF
v_call: TRBV6-5
clone_size: NA
j_call: TRBJ1-4
cdr3_length: 16
d_call: TRBD1

cdr3_nt: TGTGCCATCAAGTCCGGGGCTAGCGGGAGTGGAGAGCAGTACTTC
cdr3_aa: CAIKSGASGSGEQYF
v_call: TRBV10-3
clone_size: NA
j_call: TRBJ2-7
cdr3_length: 15
d_call: TRBD2

cdr3_nt: TGTGCCAGCAGTGAAATAGCAATGCCCTACGAGCAGTACTTC
cdr3_aa: CASSEIAMPYEQYF
v_call: TRBV6-1
clone_size: NA
j_call: TRBJ2-7
cdr3_length: 14
d_call: NA

cdr3_nt: TGTGCCAGCAGCCCCGGGGTCGGGGGAGGTGAAAAACTGTTTTTT
cdr3_aa: CASSPGVGGGEKLFF
v_call: TRBV5-5
clone_size: NA
j_call: TRBJ1-4
cdr3_length: 15
d_call: NA

cdr3_nt: TGTGCCAGCAGCAGATACTTAGGGACAGGGGTCTCCTACGAGCAGTACTTC
cdr3_aa: CASSRYLGTGVSYEQYF
v_call: TRBV21-1
clone_size: NA
j_call: TRBJ2-7
cdr3_length: 17
d_call: NA

cdr3_nt: TGTGCCAGCAGCGTATCGTCCGGGAGGGGGGGGCTCACCTACGAGCAGTACTTC
cdr3_aa: CASSVSSGRGGLTYEQYF
v_call: TRBV9
clone_size: NA
j_call: TRBJ2-7
cdr3_length: 18
d_call: TRBD2

cdr3_nt: TGCGCCAGCAGCTTGACCCCTGATTACCAAAGGACTAGCGGGAGGCGCAATGAGCAGTTCTTC
cdr3_aa: CASSLTPDYQRTSGRRNEQFF
v_call: TRBV5-1
clone_size: NA
j_call: TRBJ2-1
cdr3_length: 21
d_call: TRBD2

cdr3_nt: TGTGCCAGCTCTCCCCTCCCTGCTAGTAGTATGGAGACCCAGTACTTC
cdr3_aa: CASSPLPASSMETQYF
v_call: TRBV18
clone_size: NA
j_call: TRBJ2-5
cdr3_length: 16
d_call: NA

cdr3_nt: TGTGCCAGTAGGCCGACAGGGGGGATTAGGAATCAGCCCCAGCATTTT
cdr3_aa: CASRPTGGIRNQPQHF
v_call: TRBV19
clone_size: NA
j_call: TRBJ1-5
cdr3_length: 16
d_call: TRBD1

cdr3_nt: TGTGCCAGCAGCCGTCAAAGGTCAGGGAACACCATATATTTT
cdr3_aa: CASSRQRSGNTIYF
v_call: TRBV7-2
clone_size: NA
j_call: TRBJ1-3
cdr3_length: 14
d_call: NA